This TCR beta chain was captured by sequencing in a study of blood T cell repertoires in COVID-19. The V end lost 7 bases, the J end lost 8 bases, and 6 bases lay between the germline ends. The germline CDR1 and CDR2 sequences are SNHLY and FYNNEI. The CDR3 sequence is 10 residues long. The method was immunoSEQ multiplex PCR; TCRdb's version includes in-frame clones alone and lacks a portion of them. Among under 75,000 clones listed, around 81% were seen once. This clonotype was sampled from a woman aged 80 or over with active or convalescent COVID-19. V is TRBV2 and J is TRBJ2-1; no clear D gene. The sequenced material came from peripheral blood. CDR3 nucleotides: TGTGCCAGCACCAATCATGAGCAGTTCTTC. Protein product: CASTNHEQFF.